The entry that follows covers one T cell receptor beta chain sequence. The J segment lost 4 bases and the V segment lost 7 bases, leaving 5 bases of the junction unmatched. CDR1 is SQVTM, CDR2 ANQGSEA, per germline. The CDR3 is 13 residues long. The protocol was immunoSEQ multiplex PCR, while the TCRdb copy is restricted to in-frame clones and leaves out a portion. The sample consists of 35,000 to 40,000 clones, roughly four fifths of them appearing once. This specimen comes from a study of blood T cell repertoires in COVID-19. The sample taken for sequencing was peripheral blood. The gene calls are TRBV29-1 and TRBJ1-2; TRBD1 aligns across 11 bases. This clonotype was obtained from a human donor with acute or convalescent COVID-19. The donor label of this sample is uncertain. The DNA for the CDR3 is TGCAGCGCCGAGGGACAGGGGGGCTATGGCTACACCTTC. Its translation: CSAEGQGGYGYTF.